This T cell receptor beta chain emerged from a study of cytomegalovirus exposure and HLA in healthy donors listed by TCRdb under 2017. In the study overall: According to an earlier analysis of 587 of the donors, about 190 million T cells yielded 117 million unique TCR beta sequences and 276 Gb of sequence data. The later analysis used no new phenotypic data to find candidate immune exposures, relying instead on TCR beta sequences and their occurrence across donors. Four to six DR-DQ haplotypes were handled as single units for association and clustering, since linkage in the cohort was strong. A later analysis re-examined previously published TCR beta repertoires from 610 or so donors and added high-resolution HLA genotyping to investigate patterns of TCR occurrence. An earlier analysis of some 500 of the donors used high-throughput TCR beta sequencing to judge whether each TCR beta V gene segment behaved as functional or pseudogenic. HLA typing included class I and class II loci at four-digit resolution. Typing coverage differed by locus: A, B, C, DRB1 and DQB1 were typed in roughly 620-630 donors, DQA1 in around 500, DPA1 in 600 to 610, and DPB1 in roughly 450. Every repertoire in the discovery cohort had been generated on one and the same sequencing platform. Of the roughly 400 genotyped donors, roughly 76% were placed in the genetic ancestry cluster associated with self-reported Caucasian donors. A later genetic analysis took genome-wide SNP genotypes for about 55% of the 666 donors and used that subset as a discovery cohort. The study aimed to test whether cataloging public T cell receptors could reveal signatures of past pathogen exposure. Donor age, sex, ethnicity and CMV serostatus were compiled together with the repertoire data. On average, about 200,000 unique TCR beta nucleotide sequences were sequenced per donor among about 400 genotyped donors of the cohort, with around 19% of those sequences being non-productive. Along with the roughly 670-subject first cohort, a separate validation cohort of over 90 different subjects was used. The study used immunosequencing to profile the T cell repertoires of 670 or so subjects and linked those repertoires to cytomegalovirus serostatus. To predict cytomegalovirus infection status, the study brought together high-throughput TCR immunosequencing, statistical association of individual TCRs with disease status, and machine learning. An early release covering roughly 640 HLA-typed donors comprised around 300 gigabases of sequencing data and around 85 million unique TCR sequences. The paper's findings and limits, for the study overall: A later analysis found that HLA-associated TCR beta chains were more clonally expanded and had lower generation probabilities than equally common non-associated chains. Broadly in line with IMGT annotations, most TCR beta V segments showed up in productive rearrangements about 87% or about 30% of the time in an earlier analysis of 450 to 600 of the donors. Because HLA typing was missing for some donors at each locus, association tests included only the typed subset. Assigning TCR associations to individual alleles was difficult when HLA alleles, especially DR and DQ, strongly co-occurred. In vitro tests confirmed that a few of the cytomegalovirus-associated TCR beta chains recognize cytomegalovirus antigens. Because counts were too low, seventeen rarely observed V segments, including chromosome 9 orphons, were excluded from the earlier analysis of roughly 580 of the donors. The classifier was reported to diagnose cytomegalovirus status with high specificity and sensitivity in both the original cohort and the validation cohort. According to a later genetic analysis, donors in an Asian-associated ancestry cluster had fewer N-insertions in productive TCRs than the roughly 670-donor mean. Sequencing depth was assumed to be roughly uniform across donors in the presence/absence analyses, though that assumption may not hold. In a later analysis, the rate of TCR association differed among HLA loci, with DRB1 alleles having the most associated TCRs and HLA-C alleles having the fewest. It was suggested by the authors that the approach could potentially be generalized to other disease states and immunological phenotypes. Linkage disequilibrium might explain the correlated functional status among segregating V segments, but an unknown experimental factor could not be excluded. Immune exposure information for the cohort was limited to CMV serostatus. Most TCR sequences were seen in very few donors, while some public TCRs were found in many individuals. Most CMV-associated TCR beta chains appeared to be HLA-restricted in a later analysis, and the HLA associations seemed to be driven largely by CMV exposure. A further reported finding was that TCR beta sequences accurately predicted the HLA-A and HLA-B alleles for most subjects in the first cohort. At a false discovery rate of 0.05, a later analysis linked fewer than 20,000 TCR beta sequences to specific HLA alleles. V-gene and J-gene trimming of TCR beta chains was associated with a missense DCLRE1C variant in a later genetic analysis, and the association was replicated in an independent cohort. Some IMGT-functional V segments, including TRBV6-2 and TRBV6-3, could not be told apart with the 87-base-pair reads, so those segments were excluded. In the study, approximately 160 TCR beta chains were listed as associated with cytomegalovirus. In a later analysis, several top co-occurrence clusters were reported to appear linked to parvovirus B19, influenza, CMV and Epstein-Barr virus. In this cohort, only TCR beta chains were sequenced, and detectable features were limited by the absence of alpha or paired-chain data. The sequencing pipeline was judged likely to have produced a cluster of highly shared sequence variants as a technical artifact.

The cohort was made up of several hundred healthy bone marrow donors. All cohort members were sampled while nominally healthy, although unrecorded immune exposures were likely present. The donor was CMV seropositive and belonged to the group of a few hundred seropositive cohort members. A peripheral blood sample was provided by each donor, and peripheral blood mononuclear cells were used for TCR beta sequencing. The Qiagen DNeasy Blood Extraction Kit was used to extract genomic DNA from the blood cell samples. Remarks on this clone: Its target antigen remains unknown. The record has no base qualities; no much larger clone is one base away.

Libraries were made using the immunoSEQ multiplex PCR assay. The multiplex PCR relied on a mix of 60 forward primers for TCR Vbeta segments and 13 reverse primers for TCR Jbeta segments. The CDR3 region of rearranged TCR beta genes was amplified from genomic DNA by a multiplex PCR assay. The Illumina HiSeq System was used to sequence the amplified TCR beta libraries as 87-base-pair reads. From the authors' description of their analysis: In a later analysis, around 80 million unique TCR beta chains were counted across the 500 to 850 repertoires, and around 10 million of these chains were shared by at least two donors. Raw reads were error-corrected and collapsed into unique sequences by a nearest-neighbor algorithm in which closely related sequences were merged to remove PCR and sequencing errors. V, D and J gene segments were assigned by aligning CDR3 sequences to IMGT reference sequences. For a sequence to be retained, at least a six-nucleotide match to both a V gene segment and a J gene segment was required. Rearrangements were classified as productive when the CDR3 lacked stop codons and remained in frame with V and J, and all other rearrangements were classified as non-productive. Following IMGT convention, CDR3 was defined as the stretch from the second conserved V-encoded cysteine up to the conserved J-encoded phenylalanine. In an earlier analysis of approximately 500 of the donors, sequences lacking an unambiguous match to a single V gene segment were excluded. An earlier analysis of 450 to 650 of the donors called V segments functional above 56.7% productive rearrangements and segregating when the between-donor standard deviation exceeded 5%. To diagnose cytomegalovirus status from the catalog of TCR beta chain sequences, a statistical classification framework was built. V and J gene assignment, in a later analysis, came from comparing TCR nucleotide sequences with IMGT/GENE-DB human TR gene sequences. A later analysis assigned CDR3 sequences and most-parsimonious VDJ recombination scenarios with the TCRdist pipeline. In a later analysis, each TCR beta chain was defined by its CDR3 amino acid sequence together with its V-gene family, and reads lacking a unique V-gene family were excluded. In a later analysis, nearly 600 highly shared, low-generation-probability nucleotide sequences were removed to address suspected cross-contamination and a sequencing artifact. For each public chain, a later analysis derived a clonal expansion index from normalized ranks of inferred template counts within each repertoire. In a later analysis, generation probabilities were computed with a VDJ recombination model fitted to out-of-frame rearrangements, and the resulting probabilities were checked against IGoR. A later analysis scored TCR-TCR, TCR-HLA and TCR-CMV co-occurrence with hypergeometric tests, applying a repertoire-size bias correction to TCR pairs. In a later analysis, false discovery rates were estimated by permuting HLA or CMV assignments 20 times. In a later analysis, co-occurring TCRs were grouped with DBSCAN, and TCRdist sequence similarity was added when clustering was performed within HLA-allele-positive subsets. Repertoires with fewer than 30,000 or more than 120,000 public chains, plus five repertoires with anomalous nucleotide sharing, were excluded from co-occurrence clustering. As stored in TCRdb, this immuneACCESS dataset retains in-frame rearrangements with V and J assigned. A fraction of the clones does not appear; measured against another copy, unresolved V genes explain less than half of the discrepancy, and the remainder lacks a known reason. That table is the source of V, J and clone size, and D and trimming were worked out from the DNA. The sample contains over 150,000 clones, approximately 80% of them found a single time. The ten largest clones capture 6% to 7.5% of the sample.

According to the germline V gene, CDR1 reads MDHEN and CDR2 reads SYDVKM. The CDR3 covers 16 residues, taking in both the cysteine and the phenylalanine. The sequence is cut down to CDR3 DNA, 48 bases in frame from base 1. The germline V end is reduced by 6 bases and the J end by 5 bases; junction bases left unmatched: 11. The chain is made from TRBV28 and TRBJ2-7, and TRBD1 matches 12 of the central bases. This sequence originates from a man under 40 in good health and CMV-seropositive. Sequencing input: PBMCs. The DNA sequence follows: TGTGCCAGCAGCGTGACCGGGACAGGGGGCTTCAACGAGCAGTACTTC. This encodes CASSVTGTGGFNEQYF.